This TCR beta chain was obtained from a study of T cell clonotyping in hematopoietic cell transplantation. Overall study findings and caveats: CD4 and CD8 repertoire contributions could not be separated without sorting.

Remarks on this clone: The antigen is undetermined.

Sequencing was performed with immunoSEQ multiplex PCR; in TCRdb, only in-frame clones are kept and a portion is missing. Among 20,000 to 25,000 clones listed, 90% were seen once. Time point described: recipient sample about 28 days before transplant, after cytoreduction. CDR3 length: 15 amino acids. Germline CDR1 LNHDA, CDR2 SQIVND (reference sequence). V lost 6 bases and J 3 bases, leaving 18 bases between the germline ends. This chain links TRBV19 with TRBJ2-7; D is perhaps TRBD1 or TRBD2 (6 bases each). The sequence came from a man aged 18 to 30 with biphenotypic leukemia. Some clones in this sample may be carry-over from other donors' samples. The sample here was peripheral blood mononuclear cells, taken before stem cell transplant. The CDR3 DNA follows: TGTGCCAGTAGCACCAACAGGGAGGTGGGCTACGAGCAGTACTTC. The encoded protein is CASSTNREVGYEQYF.